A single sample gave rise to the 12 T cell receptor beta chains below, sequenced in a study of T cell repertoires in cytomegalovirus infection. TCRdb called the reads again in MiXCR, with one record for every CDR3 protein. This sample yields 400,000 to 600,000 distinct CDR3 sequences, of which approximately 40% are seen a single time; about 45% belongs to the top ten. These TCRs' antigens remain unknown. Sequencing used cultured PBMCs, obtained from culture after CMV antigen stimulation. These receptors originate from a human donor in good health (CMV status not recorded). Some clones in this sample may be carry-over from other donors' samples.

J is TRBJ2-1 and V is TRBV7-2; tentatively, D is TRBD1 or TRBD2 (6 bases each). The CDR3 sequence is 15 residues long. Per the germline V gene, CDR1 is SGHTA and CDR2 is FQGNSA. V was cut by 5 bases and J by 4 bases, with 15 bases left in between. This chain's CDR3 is CASSTWGARYNEQFF. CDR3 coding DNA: TGTGCCAGCAGCACTTGGGGGGCTAGGTACAATGAGCAGTTCTTC.

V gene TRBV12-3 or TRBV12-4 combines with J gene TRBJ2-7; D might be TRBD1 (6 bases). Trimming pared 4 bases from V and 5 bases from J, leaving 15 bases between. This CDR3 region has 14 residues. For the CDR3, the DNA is TGTGCCAGCAGTTCCCTCTCACAGGGCAACGAGCAGTACTTC. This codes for CASSSLSQGNEQYF.

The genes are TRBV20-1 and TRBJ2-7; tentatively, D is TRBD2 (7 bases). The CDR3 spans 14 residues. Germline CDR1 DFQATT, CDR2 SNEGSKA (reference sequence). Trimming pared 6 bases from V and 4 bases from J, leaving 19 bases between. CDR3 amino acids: CSAEFRGGGYEQYF. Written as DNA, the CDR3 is TGCAGTGCGGAATTCAGGGGAGGGGGATACGAGCAGTACTTC.

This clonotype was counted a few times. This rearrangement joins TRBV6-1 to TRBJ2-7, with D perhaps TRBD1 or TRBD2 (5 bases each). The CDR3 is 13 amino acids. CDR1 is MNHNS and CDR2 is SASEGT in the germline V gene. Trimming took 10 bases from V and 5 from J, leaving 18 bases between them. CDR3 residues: CATRKRGEHEQYF. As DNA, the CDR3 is TGTGCCACCCGAAAAAGGGGAGAGCACGAGCAGTACTTC.

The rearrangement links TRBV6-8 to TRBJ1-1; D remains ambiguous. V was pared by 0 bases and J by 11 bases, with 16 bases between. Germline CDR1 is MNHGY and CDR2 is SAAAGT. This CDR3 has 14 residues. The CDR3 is CASSYSVRVNMAFF. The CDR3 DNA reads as TGTGCCAGCAGTTACTCGGTGAGGGTAAATATGGCTTTCTTT.

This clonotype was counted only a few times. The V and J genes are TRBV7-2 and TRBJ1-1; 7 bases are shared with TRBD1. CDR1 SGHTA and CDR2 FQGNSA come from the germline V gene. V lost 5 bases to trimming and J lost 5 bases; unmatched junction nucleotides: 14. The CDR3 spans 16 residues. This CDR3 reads CASSPWTGIQGTEAFF. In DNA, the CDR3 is TGTGCCAGCAGCCCTTGGACAGGCATCCAGGGGACTGAAGCTTTCTTT.

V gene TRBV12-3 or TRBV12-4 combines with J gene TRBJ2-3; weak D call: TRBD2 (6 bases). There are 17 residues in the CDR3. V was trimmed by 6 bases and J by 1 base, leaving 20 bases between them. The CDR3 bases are TGTGCCAGCAGGACCCCCTGGGGTAGCGGTGGCACAGATACGCAGTATTTT. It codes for CASRTPWGSGGTDTQYF.

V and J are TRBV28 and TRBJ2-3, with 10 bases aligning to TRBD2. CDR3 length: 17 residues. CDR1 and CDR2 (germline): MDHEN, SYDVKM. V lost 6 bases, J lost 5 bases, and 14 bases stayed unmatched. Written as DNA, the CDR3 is TGTGCCAGCAGGACTACTACTTCTAGCGGGGGAAGAGATACGCAGTATTTT. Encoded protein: CASRTTTSSGGRDTQYF.

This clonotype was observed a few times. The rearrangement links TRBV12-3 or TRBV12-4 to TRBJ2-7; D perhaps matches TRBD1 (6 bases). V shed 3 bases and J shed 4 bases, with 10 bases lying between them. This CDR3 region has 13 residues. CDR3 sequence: CASSFGRGYEQYF. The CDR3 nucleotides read TGTGCCAGCAGTTTTGGCAGGGGTTACGAGCAGTACTTC.

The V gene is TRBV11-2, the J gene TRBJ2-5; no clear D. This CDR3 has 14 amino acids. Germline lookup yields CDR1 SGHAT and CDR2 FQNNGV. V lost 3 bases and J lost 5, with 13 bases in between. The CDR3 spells CASSLSQLGETQYF. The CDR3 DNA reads TGTGCCAGCAGCTTGAGTCAATTAGGGGAGACCCAGTACTTC.

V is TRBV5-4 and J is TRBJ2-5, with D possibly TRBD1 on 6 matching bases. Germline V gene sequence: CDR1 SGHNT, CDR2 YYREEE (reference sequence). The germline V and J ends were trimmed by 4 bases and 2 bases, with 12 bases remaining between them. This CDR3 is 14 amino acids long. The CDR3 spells CASSPGGFQETQYF. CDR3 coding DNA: TGTGCCAGCAGCCCTGGGGGCTTTCAAGAGACCCAGTACTTC.

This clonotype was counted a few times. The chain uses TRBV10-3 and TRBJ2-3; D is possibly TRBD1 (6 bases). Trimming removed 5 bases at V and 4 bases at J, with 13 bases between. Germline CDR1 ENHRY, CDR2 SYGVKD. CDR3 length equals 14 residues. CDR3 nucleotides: TGTGCCATCAGTCCCGAGACAGGTTCAGATACGCAGTATTTT. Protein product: CAISPETGSDTQYF.